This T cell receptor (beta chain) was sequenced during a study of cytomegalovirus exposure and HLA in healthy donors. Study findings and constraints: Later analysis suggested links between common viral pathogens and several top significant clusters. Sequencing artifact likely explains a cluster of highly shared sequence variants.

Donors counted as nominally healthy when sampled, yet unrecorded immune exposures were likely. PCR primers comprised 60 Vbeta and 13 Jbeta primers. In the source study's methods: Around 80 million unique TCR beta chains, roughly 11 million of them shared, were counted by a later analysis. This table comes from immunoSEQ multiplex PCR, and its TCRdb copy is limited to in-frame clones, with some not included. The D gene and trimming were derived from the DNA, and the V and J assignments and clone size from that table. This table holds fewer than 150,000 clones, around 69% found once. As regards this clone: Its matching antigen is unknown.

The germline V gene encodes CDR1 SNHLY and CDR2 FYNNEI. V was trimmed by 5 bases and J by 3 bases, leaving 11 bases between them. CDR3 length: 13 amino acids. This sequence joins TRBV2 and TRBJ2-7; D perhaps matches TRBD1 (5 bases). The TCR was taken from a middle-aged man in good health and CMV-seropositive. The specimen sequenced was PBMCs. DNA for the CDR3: TGTGCCAGCAGTTCTCCCGACAGCTACGAGCAGTACTTC. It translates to CASSSPDSYEQYF. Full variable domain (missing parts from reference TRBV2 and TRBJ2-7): EPEVTQTPSHQVTQMGQEVILRCVPISNHLYFYWYRQILGQKVEFLVSFYNNEISEKSEIFDDQFSVERPDGSNFTLKIRSTKLEDSAMYFCASSSPDSYEQYFGPGTRLTVT.